This TCR beta chain comes out of a study of radiotherapy plus CTLA-4 blockade in lung cancer. Study summary: There were objective responses in 18% of patients, and approximately 30% had disease control. Study-level findings and limits: Among blood TCR repertoires after radiotherapy plus ipilimumab, tumor-derived clones expanded. Interferon-beta, together with early blood T cell clone dynamics, reportedly best predicted response.

Assay: immunoSEQ multiplex PCR; the TCRdb copy retains only in-frame clones and omits some. Of more than 90,000 clones listed, roughly 85% are singletons. In chemo-refractory metastatic non-small-cell lung cancer, patients got ipilimumab CTLA-4 blockade together with focal radiation. In regard to this clone: Its specificity is not known.

There are 15 residues in the CDR3. V shed 3 bases and J 2 bases; nucleotides not matched to a gene: 2. Germline assignment: CDR1 SGHRS and CDR2 YFSETQ. V gene TRBV5-1 combines with J gene TRBJ2-2, with 9 bases that match TRBD2. The sequence came from a human donor with non-small cell lung cancer that progressed on radiotherapy plus ipilimumab. The sample was peripheral blood, taken from a patient treated with radiotherapy plus ipilimumab. DNA of the CDR3: TGCGCCAGCAGCTCGGGACTAGCAAACACCGGGGAGCTGTTTTTT. Translating it yields CASSSGLANTGELFF.